A selection of T cell receptor beta chains follows, all from one sample in a study of cytomegalovirus exposure and HLA in healthy donors. The table came from immunoSEQ multiplex PCR; TCRdb's copy has only in-frame clones and leaves some out. The sample holds about 100,000 clones, about 79% seen once. Sequenced input: PBMCs. These receptors were obtained from a young woman in good health and CMV-seronegative. Each CDR3 is given with its conserved first and last residue. The order of the fields is V gene, CDR3 protein.

TRBV19	CASSIDRGTSTGELFF
TRBV11-3	CASSPRGNTGELFF
TRBV9	CASSSGTGIYNEQFF
TRBV28	CASSLGADSYNEQFF
TRBV7-7	CASSPVANTGELFF
TRBV28	CASRLAGTLHEQYF
TRBV6-5	CASSSHPGLTDTQYF
TRBV30	CAWSVGDSNSGANVLTF
TRBV29-1	CSVEGGQGPQETQYF
TRBV29-1	CSVDRGNEQYF
TRBV4-3	CASSQDFRTGDPDGYTF
TRBV6-1	CASSEDSLGGGQGEQFF
TRBV6-1	CASTRGGDQPQHF
TRBV15	CATSTTDRGFSGNTIYF
TRBV4-1	CASSQEEGQGKTLHF
TRBV7-2	CASSLAGTSSFGGANVLTF
TRBV30	CAWEDGETQYF
TRBV27	CASSRTSGSYEQYF
TRBV7-3	CASSLRGPRETQYF
TRBV19	CASSLSVYGNTIYF
TRBV7-9	CASSFQGSNPNYGYTF
TRBV19	CASSIETVPPLRANVLTF
TRBV28	CASSQRGGGDEEDIQYF
TRBV30	CAWSRTSGTDTQYF
TRBV28	CASSFVLAGNTGELFF
TRBV25-1	CASSEYWGGSEQYF
TRBV7-2	CASSRGAKETQYF
TRBV27	CASTSYSSGANVLTF
TRBV5-5	CASSRVYRNYESGRTEAFF
TRBV7-9	CASSFSRDSAIF
TRBV6-5	CASSYRGQGPPYEQYF
TRBV19	CASSIGPTDTQYF
TRBV7-2	CASSSVRLAGNNEQFF
TRBV5-4	CASSLNYGGQEQFF
TRBV19	CASRFTDLPGELFF
TRBV6-5	CASTGLSGNTIYF
TRBV4-3	CASSQVVRGTGNSPLHF
TRBV7-7	CASSSGQGSEQYF
TRBV19	CASSIEGARTDTQYF
TRBV30	CAWSRGTSTDTQYF
TRBV4-1	CASSQEGRGATDTQYF
TRBV9	CASSGQARVYNSPLHF
TRBV19	CASSIFSSANTGELFF
TRBV4-1	CASSQRGGDTQYF
TRBV4-3	CASSRGTSGGAGGELFF
TRBV9	CASSVVADSSVRTDTQYF
TRBV5-1	CASSFDRGNEKLFF
TRBV4-3	CASSQDRGTRSEQYF
TRBV19	CASSPRTSDYEQYF
TRBV9	CASSENRDSAEEAFF
TRBV25-1	CASRGPRGNYEQYF
TRBV5-1	CASSLRDRGTTNEKLFF
TRBV6-5	CASSRGSEQYF